The 9 T cell receptor beta chains in this list originate from one sample, sequenced in a study of shared clonotypes between healthy human individuals. TCRdb's copy holds only in-frame clones and misses some; the assay was immunoSEQ multiplex PCR. The table includes approximately 2,300,000 clones, under 95% detected once. The specimen was naive CD4+ T cells from PBMCs. The subset denotes: CD45RA+ positively selected. The receptors originated from a man between 18 and 35 years old in good health. Some clones in this sample may be carry-over from other donors' samples.

V gene TRBV7-3 combines with J gene TRBJ2-7; 7 bases line up with TRBD2. Trimming cost V 5 bases and J 6 bases; bases outside gene matches: 7. CDR3 length: 13 residues. Germline V CDR1 and CDR2: SGHTA, FQGTGA. CDR3 in DNA: TGTGCCAGCAGCCCCAATTCGGGAGGCGAGCAGTACTTC. It translates to CASSPNSGGEQYF. The variable domain in full, with the rest retrieved from reference TRBV7-3 and TRBJ2-7, is GAGVSQTPSNKVTEKGKYVELRCDPISGHTALYWYRQSLGQGPEFLIYFQGTGAADDSGLPNDRFFAVRPEGSVSTLKIQRTERGDSAVYLCASSPNSGGEQYFGPGTRLTVT.

This clone was recorded only once. The chain joins TRBV6-1 to TRBJ2-7, with D maybe TRBD2 (6 bases). Germline CDR1 reads MNHNS; CDR2 reads SASEGT. V was trimmed by 3 bases and J by 6 bases, leaving 15 bases between them. CDR3 length: 14 amino acids. The CDR3 nucleotides are TGTGCCAGCAGTGAGTTACGGGAGTCCGGCGAGCAGTACTTC. As protein: CASSELRESGEQYF.

The chain uses TRBV28 and TRBJ1-2, with 8 bases matching TRBD1. Germline CDR1 is MDHEN and CDR2 is SYDVKM. The junction had 2 bases not matched to a gene; V was cut back by 0 bases and J by 8 bases. CDR3 length: 13 amino acids. This chain's CDR3 is CASSLWDREGYTF. The CDR3 DNA reads as TGTGCCAGCAGTTTATGGGACAGGGAGGGCTACACCTTC.

The rearrangement uses TRBV27 and TRBJ2-2; D uncertain. The CDR3 is 14 residues long. Germline V CDR1 and CDR2: MNHEY, SMNVEV (reference sequence). Between the trimmed V and J ends, which lost 2 bases and 6 bases, there was a span of 10 bases. The CDR3 nucleotides are TGTGCCAGCAGTTTAGAATGGTTTCCCGGGGAGCTGTTTTTT. It encodes CASSLEWFPGELFF.

This clone was counted once. V is TRBV13 and J is TRBJ1-3; unclear D gene. Germline V lookup: CDR1 PRHDT, CDR2 FYEKMQ (reference sequence). V lost 2 bases and J lost 8, with 10 bases in between. There are 13 residues in the CDR3. The CDR3 sequence is CASSLHGVDTIYF. The CDR3 DNA follows: TGTGCCAGCAGCTTACACGGGGTGGACACCATATATTTT. Together with reference TRBV13 and TRBJ1-3, the CDR3 gives the full variable domain: AAGVIQSPRHLIKEKRETATLKCYPIPRHDTVYWYQQGPGQDPQFLISFYEKMQSDKGSIPDRFSAQQFSDYHSELNMSSLELGDSALYFCASSLHGVDTIYFGEGSWLTVV.

This CDR3 is CASSVQVAGSYEQYF. The DNA of the CDR3 is TGTGCCAGCAGCGTACAGGTAGCGGGCTCCTACGAGCAGTACTTC. The chain has TRBV9 and TRBJ2-7, with 7 bases lining up with TRBD2. CDR3 size: 15 residues. Per the germline V gene, CDR1 is SGDLS and CDR2 is YYNGEE. With V trimmed by 1 base and J by 0 bases, 4 bases remained unmatched.

Turning to this clone: This may be a read error: a much more frequent sequence differs by one nucleotide. V and J are TRBV25-1 and TRBJ1-5; 9 positions match TRBD1. The length of the CDR3 is 15 residues. With 4 bases clipped from V and 0 bases from J, the junction kept 1 base outside the gene matches. Per germline, CDR1 MGHDK and CDR2 SYGVNS. The CDR3 region is CASSGTGDSNQPQHF. The CDR3 region has the DNA TGTGCCAGCAGTGGGACAGGGGATAGCAATCAGCCCCAGCATTTT. Full variable domain (missing parts from reference TRBV25-1 and TRBJ1-5): EADIYQTPRYLVIGTGKKITLECSQTMGHDKMYWYQQDPGMELHLIHYSYGVNSTEKGDLSSESTVSRIRTEHFPLTLESARPSHTSQYLCASSGTGDSNQPQHFGDGTRLSIL.

This rearrangement joins TRBV6-1 to TRBJ2-3, with D unresolved. The V and J ends lost 7 bases and 0 bases respectively, with 11 bases between them. The germline CDR1 and CDR2 sequences are MNHNS and SASEGT. CDR3 length: 14 residues. The CDR3: CASTLQASTDTQYF. DNA of the CDR3: TGTGCCAGCACTCTCCAGGCCAGCACAGATACGCAGTATTTT.

The chain links TRBV14 to TRBJ2-5; 8 bases are a match to TRBD1. Losses at the gene ends were 1 base for V and 4 bases for J; bases not matched to a gene: 8. Germline CDR1 is SGHDN and CDR2 is FVKESK. The CDR3 runs 16 residues. This CDR3 is CASSQVGRGRRETQYF. CDR3 DNA sequence: TGTGCCAGCAGCCAAGTAGGCAGGGGGCGTCGAGAGACCCAGTACTTC.